A selection of T cell receptor beta chains follows, all from one sample in a study of shared T cell receptors in the human thymus. TCRdb keeps only in-frame clones here, not all; method: immunoSEQ multiplex PCR. This table holds about 660,000 clones, approximately 87% found once. The same sample was also studied in work on human thymus T cells.

Sequencing input: thymocytes. These receptors all stem from a boy in the first two years of life with a congenital heart defect. CDR3s include the opening cysteine and the closing phenylalanine or tryptophan. Fields, in order: CDR3 length, V gene, clone size, D gene, CDR3 protein. The D gene is left open where the match is weak. Expanded clones are given a class, and other clones once, few, many or no size at all.

14 | TRBV7-7 | once | NA | CASSLWAPTDTQYF
13 | TRBV29-1 | NA | NA | CSAGTQGGETQYF
16 | TRBV27 | NA | NA | CASSWGLVSSYNEQFF
18 | TRBV4-3 | NA | TRBD2 | CASSQEASGRAGYYEQYF
17 | TRBV4-1 | few | NA | CASSQGESVRDTGELFF
17 | TRBV5-1 | NA | NA | CASSSLPAWGLNTEAFF
14 | TRBV11-3 | NA | NA | CASSPVPGAYEQYF
13 | TRBV11-1 | once | NA | CASSAHPGNEQFF
14 | TRBV11-2 | NA | NA | CASSLDSTNEKLFF
17 | TRBV4-2 | NA | TRBD2 | CASSQDDGGRVPYEQYF
15 | TRBV18 | NA | NA | CASSPPGANAGELFF
16 | TRBV18 | NA | TRBD1 | CASSLLGWDSHEKLFF
16 | TRBV7-2 | NA | TRBD2 | CASSSGGSGSEETQYF
18 | TRBV5-6 | NA | NA | CASSLAGQPLARREKLFF
14 | TRBV11-1 | NA | NA | CASSPRDLAYEQYF
18 | TRBV30 | NA | TRBD2 | CAWTKRLAGALFQETQYF
14 | TRBV10-3 | NA | TRBD1 | CAISGRTGWTEAFF
15 | TRBV27 | NA | TRBD1 | CASSSSPYRGNEQYF
15 | TRBV11-2 | NA | TRBD1 | CASSPRTGTNSPLHF
15 | TRBV27 | NA | NA | CASTPKEGKTDTQYF
19 | TRBV7-9 | NA | TRBD1 | CASSPDRDGDTTSTDTQYF
19 | TRBV10-3 | NA | TRBD1 | CAISDPSETGFFSGNTIYF
18 | TRBV19 | NA | TRBD2 | CASSIAPRGGRADDEQFF
16 | TRBV15 | NA | NA | CATSRKHAWGDNEQFF
13 | TRBV27 | NA | NA | CASSPPAAYEQYF
15 | TRBV19 | few | NA | CASTPNSWSIRAIYF
16 | TRBV5-1 | NA | TRBD1 | CASSLWTGGGTGELFF
16 | TRBV14 | once | TRBD2 | CASSQVEREGTDTQYF